Listed below are T cell receptor beta chains from one sample, sequenced in a study of shared clonotypes between healthy human individuals. Sequencing used immunoSEQ multiplex PCR; TCRdb keeps in-frame clones, though not all of them. The table has about 2.5 million clones, 85% to 95% seen once. The sample was naive CD4+ T cells from PBMCs. These receptors all stem from a young man in good health. Some clones in this sample may be carry-over from other donors' samples. Both conserved end residues are trimmed from each CDR3.

V	J	CDR3
TRBV29-1	TRBJ2-7	SARRGSYEQY
TRBV25-1	TRBJ2-7	ASSPTGAPYEQY
TRBV29-1	TRBJ2-7	SALAGTSEQY
TRBV18	TRBJ1-3	ASSPAYRNSGNTIY
TRBV19	TRBJ2-7	ASSIRPGLGVYEQY
TRBV5-1	TRBJ1-1	ASSSENTEAF
TRBV11-2	TRBJ1-1	ASSLFQGSTEAF
TRBV5-1	TRBJ2-5	ASSFLGQGAETQY
TRBV9	TRBJ2-3	ASSTRTGTDTQY
TRBV5-8	TRBJ2-3	ASSLGQGGTDTQY
TRBV2	TRBJ1-5	ASSDLGLGNQPQH